The rows below give T cell receptor beta chains drawn from one sample of a study of identical twins. One entry per CDR3 protein results from TCRdb running MiXCR on the 5' RACE reads. Of some 1,600,000 distinct CDR3 sequences listed, more than 30% are singletons. The specimen sequenced was cord blood. The receptors derive from a newborn girl in good health. CDR3s include the opening cysteine and the closing phenylalanine or tryptophan. The D gene is left open where the match is weak. Clone size is not always given. Where it is, it says once, few, many or a class for expanded clones.

clone_size j_call d_call v_call cdr3_aa cdr3_nt
- TRBJ2-7 - TRBV4-1 CASSHGGVLSYNEQYF TGCGCCAGCAGCCACGGGGGAGTCCTCTCCTACAATGAGCAGTACTTC
- TRBJ2-7 - TRBV28 CASSTISPSRRGIDEQYF TGTGCCAGCAGTACAATATCGCCCTCGCGCAGAGGGATAGACGAGCAGTACTTC
once TRBJ2-6 TRBD1 TRBV3-1 CASSRNGQGLNSGANVLTF TGTGCCAGCAGCCGAAACGGACAGGGGCTAAACTCTGGGGCCAACGTCCTGACTTTC
- TRBJ2-1 TRBD2 TRBV5-4 CASSTRTSGMASYNEQFF TGTGCCAGCAGCACACGGACTAGCGGGATGGCGTCCTACAATGAGCAGTTCTTC
- TRBJ1-1 TRBD1 TRBV6-5 CASSYPFTLTGANTEAFF TGTGCCAGCAGTTACCCTTTTACCTTGACAGGGGCGAACACTGAAGCTTTCTTT
few TRBJ1-4 - TRBV10-3 CPNLVGEKLFF TGTCCGAACTTGGTCGGGGAAAAACTGTTTTTT
few TRBJ2-7 - TRBV3-1 CASSHLGEQYF TGTGCCAGCAGCCATCTGGGGGAGCAGTACTTC
- TRBJ2-7 TRBD1 TRBV2 CASSEWTGPTYEQYF TGTGCCAGCAGTGAGTGGACAGGGCCTACCTACGAGCAGTACTTC
- TRBJ2-7 TRBD2 TRBV28 CASSFPDSGRAYEQYF TGTGCCAGCAGTTTCCCTGATAGCGGGAGGGCCTACGAGCAGTACTTC
- TRBJ2-5 - TRBV6-1 CASSEEAVGRETQYF TGTGCCAGCAGTGAAGAGGCTGTGGGGCGAGAGACCCAGTACTTC
few TRBJ2-1 TRBD2 TRBV3-1 CASSQRLAGGNEQFF TGTGCCAGCAGCCAACGCCTAGCGGGGGGCAATGAGCAGTTCTTC
- TRBJ2-3 - TRBV12-3/TRBV12-4 CASSLTGTDVQYF TGTGCCAGCAGTTTAACAGGCACAGATGTGCAGTATTTT
- TRBJ2-7 - TRBV18 CASSSCRFTTYEQYF TGTGCCAGCTCATCCTGCAGGTTTACTACCTACGAGCAGTACTTC
few TRBJ1-2 - TRBV7-9 CASGPWRVYGYTF TGTGCCAGCGGACCCTGGAGGGTATATGGCTACACCTTC
- TRBJ2-7 TRBD1 TRBV27 CASSSGGASYEQYF TGTGCCAGCAGCTCAGGGGGCGCTTCCTACGAGCAGTACTTC
few TRBJ1-2 - TRBV5-1 CASSLVNRDYGYTF TGCGCCAGCAGCTTGGTGAACAGGGACTATGGCTACACCTTC
many TRBJ2-3 TRBD2 TRBV10-3 CAISGLAGGPADTQYF TGTGCCATCAGTGGTCTAGCGGGAGGGCCAGCAGATACGCAGTATTTT
- TRBJ2-7 - TRBV20-1 CSARDGPWGSEQYF TGCAGTGCTAGAGATGGGCCTTGGGGTAGCGAGCAGTACTTC
few TRBJ2-5 TRBD2 TRBV20-1 CSARPAGTSGIEETQYF TGCAGTGCTAGGCCTGCCGGGACTAGCGGGATCGAAGAGACCCAGTACTTC
many TRBJ2-1 - TRBV7-9 CASSLSEPYNEQFF TGTGCCAGCAGCTTATCAGAGCCCTACAATGAGCAGTTCTTC
many TRBJ2-7 TRBD1 TRBV6-2/TRBV6-3 CASSYSGTGLTDEQYF TGTGCCAGCAGTTACTCAGGGACAGGCCTTACCGACGAGCAGTACTTC
- TRBJ2-3 - TRBV30 CAWKVFSTDTQYF TGTGCCTGGAAGGTCTTTAGCACAGATACGCAGTATTTT
- TRBJ1-2 - TRBV20-1 CSARTSYGYTF TGCAGTGCTAGAACCAGCTATGGCTACACCTTC
few TRBJ1-2 - TRBV27 CASSLSPGHNYGYTF TGTGCCAGCAGTTTATCTCCGGGACATAACTATGGCTACACCTTC
- TRBJ2-3 TRBD2 TRBV2 CARTAGTTDTQYF TGTGCCAGGACAGCGGGAACCACAGATACGCAGTATTTT
- TRBJ2-3 - TRBV11-2 CASSLLGHNTDTQYF TGTGCCAGCAGCTTACTCGGACACAACACAGATACGCAGTATTTT
- TRBJ2-1 - TRBV29-1 CSVGPGVVETQFF TGCAGCGTTGGGCCAGGGGTAGTGGAGACCCAGTTCTTC
- TRBJ2-4 - TRBV20-1 CSARHPSFPEQYF TGCAGTGCTAGACACCCTAGCTTTCCGGAGCAGTACTTC